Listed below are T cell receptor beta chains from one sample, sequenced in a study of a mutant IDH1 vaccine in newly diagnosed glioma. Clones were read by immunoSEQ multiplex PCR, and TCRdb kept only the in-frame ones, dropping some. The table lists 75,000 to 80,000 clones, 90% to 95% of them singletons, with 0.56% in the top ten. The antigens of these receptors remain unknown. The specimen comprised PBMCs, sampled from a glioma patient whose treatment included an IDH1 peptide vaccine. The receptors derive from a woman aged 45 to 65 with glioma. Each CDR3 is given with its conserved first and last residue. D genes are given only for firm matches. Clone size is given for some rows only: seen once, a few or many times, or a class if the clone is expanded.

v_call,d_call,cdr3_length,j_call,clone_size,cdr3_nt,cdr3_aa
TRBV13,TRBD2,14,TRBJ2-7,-,TGTGCCAGCAGCTTAGTAGCGGGGGTCTACGAGCAGTACTTC,CASSLVAGVYEQYF
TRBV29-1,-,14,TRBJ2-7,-,TGCAGCGTTGAAGACCGGTCTACGTCCTACGAGCAGTACTTC,CSVEDRSTSYEQYF
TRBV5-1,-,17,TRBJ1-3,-,TGCGCCAGCAGCTTCCAATACGGCTCTATTCCTGGAAACACCATATATTTT,CASSFQYGSIPGNTIYF
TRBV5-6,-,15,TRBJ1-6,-,TGTGCCAGCAGCTTGGGACAGGTCGGCAATTCACCCCTCCACTTT,CASSLGQVGNSPLHF
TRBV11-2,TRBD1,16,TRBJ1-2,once,TGTGCCAGCAGCTTAGATGCGGGACAGGGGGCCTATGGCTACACCTTC,CASSLDAGQGAYGYTF
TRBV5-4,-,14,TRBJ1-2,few,TGTGCCAGCAGCTTGGCCATAGGGGCGAATGGCTACACCTTC,CASSLAIGANGYTF
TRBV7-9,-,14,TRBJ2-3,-,TGTGCCAGCAGCCCCCAGGGGAGCACAGATACGCAGTATTTT,CASSPQGSTDTQYF
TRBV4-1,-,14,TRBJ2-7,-,TGCGCCAGCAGCCAAGTTACCCCCGCCTACGAGCAGTACTTC,CASSQVTPAYEQYF
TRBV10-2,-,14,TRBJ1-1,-,TGCGCCAGCAGTGAGTTTTCGGGTAGCACTGAAGCTTTCTTT,CASSEFSGSTEAFF
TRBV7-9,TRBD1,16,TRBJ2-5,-,TGTGCCAGCAGTTTATGGACAGGGGGCGGCAGGGAGACCCAGTACTTC,CASSLWTGGGRETQYF
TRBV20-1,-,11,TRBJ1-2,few,TGCAGTGCTAGTGCAGGGCTTGGCTACACCTTC,CSASAGLGYTF
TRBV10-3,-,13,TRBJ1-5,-,TGTGCCATCAAGGACAATAGCAATCAGCCCCAGCATTTT,CAIKDNSNQPQHF
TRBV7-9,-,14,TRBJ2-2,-,TGTGCCAGCAGCAAGCAGGCAGCCACCGGGGAGCTGTTTTTT,CASSKQAATGELFF
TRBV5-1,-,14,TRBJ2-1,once,TGCGCCAGCAGCTTGAGTAGTACCTACAATGAGCAGTTCTTC,CASSLSSTYNEQFF